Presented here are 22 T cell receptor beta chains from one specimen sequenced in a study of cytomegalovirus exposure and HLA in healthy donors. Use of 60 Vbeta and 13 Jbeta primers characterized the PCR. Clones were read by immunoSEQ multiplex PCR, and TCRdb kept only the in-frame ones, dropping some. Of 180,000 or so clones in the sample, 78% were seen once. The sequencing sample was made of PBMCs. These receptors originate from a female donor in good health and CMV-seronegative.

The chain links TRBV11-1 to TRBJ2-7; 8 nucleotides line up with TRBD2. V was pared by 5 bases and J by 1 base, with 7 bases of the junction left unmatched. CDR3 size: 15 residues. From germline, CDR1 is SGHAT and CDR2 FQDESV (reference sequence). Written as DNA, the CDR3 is TGTGCCAGCAGCCCAGCGGGGGTGGGGTCCTACGAGCAGTACTTC. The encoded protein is CASSPAGVGSYEQYF.

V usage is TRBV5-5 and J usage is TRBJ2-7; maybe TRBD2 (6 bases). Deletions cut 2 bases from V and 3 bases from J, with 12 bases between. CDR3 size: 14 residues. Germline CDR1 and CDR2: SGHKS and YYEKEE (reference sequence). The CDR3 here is CASSLGGFDYEQYF. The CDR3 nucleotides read TGTGCCAGCAGCTTAGGAGGGTTCGACTACGAGCAGTACTTC. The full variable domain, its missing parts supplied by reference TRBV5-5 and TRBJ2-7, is DAGVTQSPTHLIKTRGQQVTLRCSPISGHKSVSWYQQVLGQGPQFIFQYYEKEERGRGNFPDRFSARQFPNYSSELNVNALLLGDSALYLCASSLGGFDYEQYFGPGTRLTVT.

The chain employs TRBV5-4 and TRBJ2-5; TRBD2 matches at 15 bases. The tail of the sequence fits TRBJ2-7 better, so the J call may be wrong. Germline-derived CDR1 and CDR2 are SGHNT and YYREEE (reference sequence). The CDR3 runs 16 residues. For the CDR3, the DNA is TGTGCCAGCAGCTTGGGGGGGACTAGCGGGGGGAACGAGCAGTACTTC. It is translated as CASSLGGTSGGNEQYF.

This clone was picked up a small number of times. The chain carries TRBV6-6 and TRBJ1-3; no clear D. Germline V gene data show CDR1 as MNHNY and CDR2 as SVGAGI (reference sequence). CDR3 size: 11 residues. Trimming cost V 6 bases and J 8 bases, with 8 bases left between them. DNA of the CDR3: TGTGCCAGCAGACTCGGGTACACCATATATTTT. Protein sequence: CASRLGYTIYF.

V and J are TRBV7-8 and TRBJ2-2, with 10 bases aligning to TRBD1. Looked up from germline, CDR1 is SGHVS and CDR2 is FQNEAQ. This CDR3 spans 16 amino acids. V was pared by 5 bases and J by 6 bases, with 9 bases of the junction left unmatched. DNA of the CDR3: TGTGCCAGCAGCCTAAGGGACAGGGGCACTTCCGGGGAGCTGTTTTTT. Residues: CASSLRDRGTSGELFF.

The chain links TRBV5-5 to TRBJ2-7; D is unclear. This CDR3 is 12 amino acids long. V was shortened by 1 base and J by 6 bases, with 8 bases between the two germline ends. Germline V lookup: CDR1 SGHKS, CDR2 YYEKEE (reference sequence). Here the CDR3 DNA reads TGTGCCAGCAGCTTGTATGCCGGCGAGCAGTACTTC. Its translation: CASSLYAGEQYF.

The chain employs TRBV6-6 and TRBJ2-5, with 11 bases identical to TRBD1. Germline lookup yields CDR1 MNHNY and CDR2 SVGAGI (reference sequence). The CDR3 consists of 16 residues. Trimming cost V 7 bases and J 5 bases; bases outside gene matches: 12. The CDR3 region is CASNHRGQGARETQYF. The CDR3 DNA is TGTGCCAGCAACCATCGAGGACAGGGGGCACGGGAGACCCAGTACTTC.

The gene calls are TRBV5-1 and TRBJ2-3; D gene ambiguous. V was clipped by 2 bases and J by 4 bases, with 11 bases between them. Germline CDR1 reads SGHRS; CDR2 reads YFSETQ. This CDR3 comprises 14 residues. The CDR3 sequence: CASSFQVGPDTQYF. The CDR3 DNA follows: TGCGCCAGCAGCTTTCAGGTTGGCCCAGATACGCAGTATTTT.

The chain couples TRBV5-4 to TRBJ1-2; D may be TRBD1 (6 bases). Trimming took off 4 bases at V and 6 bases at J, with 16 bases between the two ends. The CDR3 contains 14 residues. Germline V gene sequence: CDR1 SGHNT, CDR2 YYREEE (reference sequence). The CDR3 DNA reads TGTGCCAGCAGCCCGGTGGACAGCCCTCATGGCTACACCTTC. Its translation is CASSPVDSPHGYTF.

In DNA, the CDR3 is TGTGCCAGCAGCCCTGACAGAACTCAAGAGACCCAGTACTTC. Its protein product is CASSPDRTQETQYF. The chain combines TRBV7-9 with TRBJ2-5; tentatively, D is TRBD1 (5 bases). Trimming pared 5 bases from V and 2 bases from J, leaving 12 bases between. The V gene's germline CDR1 is SEHNR and CDR2 FQNEAQ (reference sequence). There are 14 residues in the CDR3.

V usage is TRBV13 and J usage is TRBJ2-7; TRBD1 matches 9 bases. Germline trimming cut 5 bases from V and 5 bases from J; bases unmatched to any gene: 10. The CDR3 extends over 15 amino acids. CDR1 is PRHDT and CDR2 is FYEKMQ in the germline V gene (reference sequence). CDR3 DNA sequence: TGTGCCAGCAGCCCCGCTGGACAGGGGAGCGACGAGCAGTACTTC. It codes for CASSPAGQGSDEQYF.

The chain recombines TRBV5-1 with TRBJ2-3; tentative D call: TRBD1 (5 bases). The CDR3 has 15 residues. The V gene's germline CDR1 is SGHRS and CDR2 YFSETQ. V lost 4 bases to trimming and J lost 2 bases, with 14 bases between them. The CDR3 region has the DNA TGCGCCAGCAGCCTCGACAGCCCTTACACAGATACGCAGTATTTT. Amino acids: CASSLDSPYTDTQYF. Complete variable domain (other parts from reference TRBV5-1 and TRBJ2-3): KAGVTQTPRYLIKTRGQQVTLSCSPISGHRSVSWYQQTPGQGLQFLFEYFSETQRNKGNFPGRFSGRQFSNSRSEMNVSTLELGDSALYLCASSLDSPYTDTQYFGPGTRLTVL.

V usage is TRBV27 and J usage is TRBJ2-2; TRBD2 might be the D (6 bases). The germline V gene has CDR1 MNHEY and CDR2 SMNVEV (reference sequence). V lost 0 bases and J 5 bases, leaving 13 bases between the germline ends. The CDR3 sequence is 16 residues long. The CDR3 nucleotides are TGTGCCAGCAGTTTATCCTGGCCCGCGGGGACCGGGGAGCTGTTTTTT. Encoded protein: CASSLSWPAGTGELFF.

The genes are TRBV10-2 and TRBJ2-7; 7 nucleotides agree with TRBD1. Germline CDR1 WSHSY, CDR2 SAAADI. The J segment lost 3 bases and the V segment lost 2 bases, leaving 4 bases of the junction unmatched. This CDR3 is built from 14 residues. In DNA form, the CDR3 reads TGCGCCAGCAGTGAGGCGGACAGGAGCTACGAGCAGTACTTC. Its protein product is CASSEADRSYEQYF.

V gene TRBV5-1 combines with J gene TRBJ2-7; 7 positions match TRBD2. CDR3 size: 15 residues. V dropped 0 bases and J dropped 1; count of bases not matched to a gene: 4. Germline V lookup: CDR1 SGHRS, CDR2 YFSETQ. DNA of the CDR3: TGCGCCAGCAGCTTGGGTGGCGGGGGATCCTACGAGCAGTACTTC. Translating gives CASSLGGGGSYEQYF.

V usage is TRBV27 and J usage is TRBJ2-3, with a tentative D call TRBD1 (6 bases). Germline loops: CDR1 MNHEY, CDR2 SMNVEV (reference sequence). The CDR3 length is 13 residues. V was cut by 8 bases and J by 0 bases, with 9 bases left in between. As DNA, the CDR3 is TGTGCCAGCCGTACAGGGAGCACAGATACGCAGTATTTT. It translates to CASRTGSTDTQYF.

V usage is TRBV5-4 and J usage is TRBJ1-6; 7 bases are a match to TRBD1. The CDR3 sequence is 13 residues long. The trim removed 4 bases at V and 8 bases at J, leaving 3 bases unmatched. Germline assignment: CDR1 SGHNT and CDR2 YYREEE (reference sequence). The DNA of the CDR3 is TGTGCCAGCAGCCCCGGGACAGATTCACCCCTCCACTTT. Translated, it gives CASSPGTDSPLHF.

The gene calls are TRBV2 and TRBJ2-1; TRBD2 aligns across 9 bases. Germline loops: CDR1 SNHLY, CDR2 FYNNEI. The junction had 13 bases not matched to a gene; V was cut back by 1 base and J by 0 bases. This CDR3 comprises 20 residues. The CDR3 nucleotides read TGTGCCAGCAGTGAAGTAGGCGCAGCGGGGGGCTGGGGCTCCTACAATGAGCAGTTCTTC. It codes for CASSEVGAAGGWGSYNEQFF.

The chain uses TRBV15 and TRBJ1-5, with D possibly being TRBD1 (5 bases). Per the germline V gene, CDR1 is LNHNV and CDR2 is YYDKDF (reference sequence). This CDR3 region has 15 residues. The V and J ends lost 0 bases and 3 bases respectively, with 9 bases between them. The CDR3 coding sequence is TGTGCCACCAGCAGAGAGGCAGGGCTCAATCAGCCCCAGCATTTT. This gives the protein CATSREAGLNQPQHF.

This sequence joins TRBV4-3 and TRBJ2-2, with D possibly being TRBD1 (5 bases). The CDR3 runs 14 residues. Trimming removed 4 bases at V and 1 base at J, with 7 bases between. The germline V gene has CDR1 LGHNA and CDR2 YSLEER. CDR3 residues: CASSRQGNTGELFF. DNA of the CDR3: TGCGCCAGCAGCCGGCAGGGGAACACCGGGGAGCTGTTTTTT.

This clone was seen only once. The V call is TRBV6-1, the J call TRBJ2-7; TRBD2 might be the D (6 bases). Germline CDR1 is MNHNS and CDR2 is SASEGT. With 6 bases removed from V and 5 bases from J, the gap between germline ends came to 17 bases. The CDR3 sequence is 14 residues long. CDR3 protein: CASRGWGVGNEQYF. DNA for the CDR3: TGTGCCAGCAGGGGTTGGGGGGTAGGTAACGAGCAGTACTTC.

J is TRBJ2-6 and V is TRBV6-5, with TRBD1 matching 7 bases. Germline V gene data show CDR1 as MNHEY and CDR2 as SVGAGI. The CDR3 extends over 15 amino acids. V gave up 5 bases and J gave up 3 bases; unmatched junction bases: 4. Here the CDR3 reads CASSRQGGGANVLTF. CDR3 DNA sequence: TGTGCCAGCAGTAGACAGGGTGGTGGGGCCAACGTCCTGACTTTC.